This T cell receptor (beta chain) emerged from a study of blood T cell repertoires in COVID-19. On the study more broadly: Sites in the United States, Italy and Spain provided acute and convalescent COVID-19 samples. PBMCs, B-cell-depleted T cells, or T cells were the source of the cDNA or gDNA that made up the material.

V was clipped by 0 bases and J by 8 bases; unmatched bases: 6. CDR3 length: 16 amino acids. Germline V gene data show CDR1 as LGHNA and CDR2 as YNFKEQ. Authors' processing steps: Estimated nucleated cell counts came from reference gene primer amplification. Profiled with immunoSEQ multiplex PCR; TCRdb holds only in-frame clones, not every one. Clone size and the V and J calls come from that table; the DNA yielded D and trimming. The table records roughly 90,000 clones, more than 80% of them present only once. Sequenced material: peripheral blood. This receptor was taken from a woman in her 70s with acute or convalescent COVID-19. The chain is built from TRBV4-2 and TRBJ2-1, with 11 bases lining up with TRBD2. CDR3 region: CASSQEIAGGPDEQFF. The CDR3, as DNA: TGTGCCAGCAGCCAAGAGATAGCGGGGGGGCCCGATGAGCAGTTCTTC.